The entry that follows covers one T cell receptor beta chain sequence. Assay: immunoSEQ multiplex PCR; the TCRdb copy retains only in-frame clones and omits some. In the table there are about 66,000 clones, 93% of which are singletons. This specimen belongs to a study of T cells after posttransplantation cyclophosphamide. Trimming removed 3 bases at V and 0 bases at J, with 6 bases between. The CDR3 length is 14 residues. From germline, CDR1 is SNHLY and CDR2 FYNNEI. The specimen was PBMCs. J is TRBJ1-5 and V is TRBV2, with TRBD1 as a possible D gene (5 bases). The origin of this receptor is a woman in her twenties or thirties in good health and a related stem cell transplant donor. CDR3 loop: CASSETDSNQPQHF. The CDR3 coding sequence is TGTGCCAGCAGTGAGACAGATAGCAATCAGCCCCAGCATTTT.